This TCR beta chain was identified during a study of radiotherapy plus CTLA-4 blockade in lung cancer (dated by TCRdb to the late 2010s). About the full investigation: Among enrolled patients, around 18% had an objective response and about 30% reached disease control.

Concerning this clone itself: Its antigen target is currently unknown. One base away there is no much larger clone; base qualities are not given.

The study evaluated CTLA-4 blockade (ipilimumab) given together with focal radiation therapy in patients who had chemo-refractory metastatic non-small-cell lung cancer. General study outcomes and caveats: Early dynamic changes in blood T cell clones, together with increased serum interferon-beta after radiation, were reported as the strongest predictors of response. After treatment with radiotherapy and ipilimumab, TCR clones that came from tumors expanded in the peripheral blood.

Libraries came from the immunoSEQ multiplex PCR assay. Held by TCRdb, this immuneACCESS table contains in-frame sequences only and omits some clones. Under half of the omission traces to an unresolved V gene where checked; the cause of the rest is unknown. The sample profile shows roughly 62,000 clones; 70% to 80% of them were found once. Jointly, the top ten make up approximately 2.9% of the sample. The CDR3, cysteine through phenylalanine, is 14 amino acids long. CDR3 DNA is the only sequence kept; it has 42 bases, read in frame from the first base. Here V drops 4 bases and J drops 4 bases, and the junction holds 5 bases not matched to any gene. The germline V gene yields SQVTM for CDR1 and ANQGSEA for CDR2.

This receptor was taken from a human donor with non-small cell lung cancer who had a complete response to radiotherapy plus ipilimumab. The rearranged segments are TRBV29-1 and TRBJ2-3, with 10 central nucleotides matching TRBD2. Source: peripheral blood, taken from a patient treated with radiotherapy plus ipilimumab. This receptor has the CDR3 CSVGVAGGSDTQYF. The sequence in DNA is TGCAGCGTTGGGGTAGCGGGAGGTTCAGATACGCAGTATTTT.